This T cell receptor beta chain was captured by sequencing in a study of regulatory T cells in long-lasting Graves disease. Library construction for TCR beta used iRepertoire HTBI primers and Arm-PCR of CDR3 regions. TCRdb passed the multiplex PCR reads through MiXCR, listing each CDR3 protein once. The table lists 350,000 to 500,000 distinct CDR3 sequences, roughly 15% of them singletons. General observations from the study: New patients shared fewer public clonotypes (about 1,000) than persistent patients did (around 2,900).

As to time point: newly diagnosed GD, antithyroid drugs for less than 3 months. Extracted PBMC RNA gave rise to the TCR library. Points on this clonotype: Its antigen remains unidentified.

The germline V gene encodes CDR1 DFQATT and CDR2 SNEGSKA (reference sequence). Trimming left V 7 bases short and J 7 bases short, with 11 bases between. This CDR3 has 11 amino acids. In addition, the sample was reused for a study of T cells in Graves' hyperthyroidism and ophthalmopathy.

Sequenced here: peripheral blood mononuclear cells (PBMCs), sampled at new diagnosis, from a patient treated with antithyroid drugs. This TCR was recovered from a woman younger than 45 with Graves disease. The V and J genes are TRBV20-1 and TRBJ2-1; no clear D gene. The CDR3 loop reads CSGPYENEQFF. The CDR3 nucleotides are TGCAGTGGCCCGTATGAGAATGAGCAGTTCTTC.